This TCR beta chain was captured by sequencing in a study of blood T cell repertoires in COVID-19 (dated by TCRdb to the early 2020s). About the investigation overall: The collaborator samples originated in the United States, Italy and Spain and spanned the acute and convalescent phases of COVID-19. The prospective study material was composed of cDNA or gDNA derived from T cells, B-cell-depleted T cells, or PBMCs. The dataset comprised deeply sampled blood TCRbeta repertoires from subjects exposed to, actively infected with, or recovered from COVID-19. The repertoires were released in a freely available public database intended as a resource for research on the immune response to SARS-CoV-2. Samples were obtained from the ongoing ImmuneRACE study (first 160 participants) and from some 1,300 subjects provided by 6 global collaborators. A de-identified subject ID, COVID-19 status, age in years and sex were almost always included in the sample metadata. Where HLA class I and class II types were available, the types were taken from metadata supplied by the sample provider, not from assay-based typing. Overall study results and their limits: The quantity of clinical and demographic metadata differed by source and by participant and was supplied without curation.

To note about this clone: The antigen it recognizes is unknown. One base away there is no much larger clone; base qualities are not given. Other DNA sequences from this sample encode an identical CDR3 as well.

The CDR3 runs 16 residues from the cysteine to the phenylalanine. Just CDR3 DNA is preserved here, 48 bases in frame from base 1. CDR1 and CDR2, per the germline V gene (reference sequence), are LGHDT and YNNKEL. Germline trimming amounts to 4 bases on V and 2 bases on J, with 3 as the count of junction bases outside the gene matches. The immunoSEQ Assay, a bias-controlled multiplex PCR, was used to amplify TCRbeta CDR3 regions from genomic DNA. In the paper's pipeline: Within the assay, amplification of reference gene primers was used to estimate how many nucleated cells each sample contained. To quantify the absolute abundance of each unique TCRbeta CDR3 rearrangement, sequence reads were collapsed and filtered. For each sample, productive Simpson clonality was calculated as the square root of Simpson's diversity index across productive rearrangements. This immuneACCESS table, as held by TCRdb, lists in-frame sequences with V and J called but not all clones. Of the missing ones, under half trace to an unresolved V gene in checked studies; the others have no known cause. That table gives V, J and clone size, and the DNA gave D and trimming. The sample yields more than 20,000 clones; 89% were counted once. Roughly 25% of the sample is taken by the ten largest.

Collaborating institutions collected whole blood in K2EDTA tubes following their own protocols. For TCRbeta analysis, collaborators shipped samples in one of three forms: frozen whole blood, isolated PBMCs, or DNA extracted from either of those sample types. Material for sequencing was peripheral blood. Here the chain combines TRBV3-1 (or the pseudogene TRBV3-2) and TRBJ2-5; TRBD2 matches 14 bases in the middle. This receptor was identified in a human donor with active COVID-19. The donor label of this sample is uncertain. Here is the DNA: TGTGCCAGCAGCCCCGGACTAGCGGGGGGTCAAGAGACCCAGTACTTC. It translates to CASSPGLAGGQETQYF.